Listed below are T cell receptor beta chains from one sample, sequenced in a study of blood T cells in healthy people across ages. TCRdb recomputed calls from the 5' RACE reads with MiXCR, one row per CDR3 protein. The data show around 1,700,000 distinct CDR3 sequences, 28% seen once. Material for sequencing was blood. All receptors derive from a woman aged 25 to 39 in good health. The CDR3 runs from the conserved cysteine through the conserved F or W. A D gene is named only where the DNA matches it firmly. Clone size is shown for a subset of rows, as once, few, many or a class of expanded clone.

d_call clone_size j_call v_call cdr3_aa cdr3_nt
TRBD2 - TRBJ2-5 TRBV12-3/TRBV12-4 CASSLGLSVAGQETQYF TGTGCCAGCAGTTTGGGGCTTTCCGTAGCGGGTCAAGAGACCCAGTACTTC
TRBD1 - TRBJ2-3 TRBV5-1 CASSWDSLSTGTQYF TGCGCCAGCAGCTGGGACAGCCTAAGCACAGGTACGCAGTATTTT
- few TRBJ2-2 TRBV7-8 CASSSTDQDTGELFF TGTGCCAGCAGCTCTACCGACCAAGACACCGGGGAGCTGTTTTTT
- few TRBJ2-5 TRBV2 CASYVELVETQYF TGTGCCAGCTACGTCGAGCTCGTTGAGACCCAGTACTTC
- - TRBJ1-3 TRBV10-3 CAISEGPSGNTIYF TGTGCCATCAGTGAAGGACCTTCTGGAAACACCATATATTTT
- many TRBJ2-7 TRBV6-5 CASSRGRSYEQYF TGTGCCAGCAGTCGGGGACGCTCCTACGAGCAGTACTTC
- - TRBJ2-3 TRBV13 CAGSSKRGPLRADTQYF TGTGCCGGCAGCTCAAAACGGGGCCCCCTCAGGGCAGATACGCAGTATTTT
- - TRBJ2-3 TRBV6-1 CVSSEFSGSRTDTQYF TGTGTCAGCAGTGAATTTTCCGGATCCCGCACAGATACGCAGTATTTT
- many TRBJ2-7 TRBV5-1 CASSLVGQGNSEQYF TGCGCCAGCAGCTTGGTAGGCCAGGGCAATAGCGAGCAGTACTTC
- - TRBJ1-5 TRBV7-2 CASSLSNRAQPQHF TGTGCCAGCAGCTTAAGTAACAGGGCCCAGCCCCAGCATTTT
- - TRBJ1-1 TRBV9 CASSVRPGTNTEAFF TGTGCCAGCAGCGTCCGTCCAGGGACGAACACTGAAGCTTTCTTT
- many TRBJ2-1 TRBV6-2/TRBV6-3 CASSPSPVSYNEQFF TGTGCCAGCAGTCCTAGCCCCGTCAGCTACAATGAGCAGTTCTTC
TRBD2 - TRBJ2-5 TRBV7-9 CASRDGGETQYF TGTGCCAGCCGGGACGGGGGGGAGACCCAGTACTTC
- many TRBJ2-1 TRBV6-6 CASSSQGGSYNEQFF TGTGCCAGCAGTTCTCAGGGGGGCTCCTACAATGAGCAGTTCTTC
- many TRBJ1-4 TRBV15 CATSSRVQNEKLFF TGTGCCACCAGCAGTAGGGTCCAGAATGAAAAACTGTTTTTT
TRBD1 few TRBJ2-5 TRBV20-1 CSARTGQGRETQYF TGCAGTGCTAGGACGGGACAGGGGAGGGAGACCCAGTACTTC
- - TRBJ1-1 TRBV6-6 CASILGTSTEAFF TGTGCCAGCATCTTGGGGACGTCCACTGAAGCTTTCTTT
- few TRBJ1-6 TRBV4-2 CASSQVPTGRGSPLHF TGTGCCAGCAGCCAAGTCCCGACAGGCCGGGGGTCACCCCTCCACTTT
TRBD2 many TRBJ2-1 TRBV7-9 CASSRTSGGNNEQFF TGTGCCAGCAGCCGTACTAGCGGGGGCAACAATGAGCAGTTCTTC
- - TRBJ2-4 TRBV15 CATSRVGRADIKNIQYF TGTGCCACCAGCAGGGTGGGGCGAGCGGATATCAAAAACATTCAGTACTTC
TRBD2 many TRBJ2-7 TRBV12-3/TRBV12-4 CASSLGLAGGRSEQYF TGTGCCAGCAGTTTAGGGCTAGCGGGAGGGCGCAGCGAGCAGTACTTC
- - TRBJ2-1 TRBV20-1 CSALPIGVIDEQFF TGCAGTGCTCTCCCGATCGGGGTGATCGATGAGCAGTTCTTC
- - TRBJ1-4 TRBV5-1 CASSWGDSDNEKLFF TGCGCCAGCAGCTGGGGTGACAGCGATAATGAAAAACTGTTTTTT
- few TRBJ1-4 TRBV5-1 CASSPRQANEKLFF TGCGCCAGCAGTCCTAGACAGGCTAATGAAAAACTGTTTTTT
- - TRBJ1-1 TRBV9 CASSVHEGTEAFF TGTGCCAGCAGCGTCCATGAGGGTACTGAAGCTTTCTTT